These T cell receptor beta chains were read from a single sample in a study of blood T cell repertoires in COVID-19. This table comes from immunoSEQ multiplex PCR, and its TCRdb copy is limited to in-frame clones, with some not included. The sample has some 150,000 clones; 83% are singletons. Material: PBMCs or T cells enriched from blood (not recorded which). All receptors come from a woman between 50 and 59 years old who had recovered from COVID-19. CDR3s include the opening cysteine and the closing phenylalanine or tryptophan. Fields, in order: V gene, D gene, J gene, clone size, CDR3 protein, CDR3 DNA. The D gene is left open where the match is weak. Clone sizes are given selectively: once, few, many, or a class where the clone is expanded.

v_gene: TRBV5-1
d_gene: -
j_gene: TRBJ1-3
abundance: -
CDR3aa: CASSLEGDRYFSPGNTIYF
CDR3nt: TGCGCCAGCAGCTTGGAGGGCGACAGGTATTTTAGCCCCGGAAACACCATATATTTT

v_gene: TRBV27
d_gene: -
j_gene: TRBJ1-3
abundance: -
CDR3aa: CASSSAGNTIYF
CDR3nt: TGTGCCAGCAGTTCGGCTGGAAACACCATATATTTT

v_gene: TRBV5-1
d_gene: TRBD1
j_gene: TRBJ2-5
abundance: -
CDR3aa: CASSSWTGSQETQYF
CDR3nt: TGCGCCAGCAGCTCTTGGACAGGGTCACAAGAGACCCAGTACTTC

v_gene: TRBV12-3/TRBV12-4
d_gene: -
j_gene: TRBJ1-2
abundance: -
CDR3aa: CASSRRGGYTF
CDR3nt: TGTGCCAGCAGTAGGAGGGGTGGCTACACCTTC

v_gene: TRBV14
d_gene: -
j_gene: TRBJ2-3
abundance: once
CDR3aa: CASSSGRAQGDTQYF
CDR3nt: TGTGCCAGCAGCTCCGGGCGGGCCCAGGGGGATACGCAGTATTTT

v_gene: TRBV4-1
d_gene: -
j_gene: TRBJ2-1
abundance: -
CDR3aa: CASSQVSSSYNEQFF
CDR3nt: TGCGCCAGCAGCCAAGTTTCTAGCTCCTACAATGAGCAGTTCTTC

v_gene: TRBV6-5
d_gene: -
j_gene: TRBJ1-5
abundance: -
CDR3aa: CASSLYGTRDQPQHF
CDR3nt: TGTGCCAGCAGCCTATATGGGACAAGAGATCAGCCCCAGCATTTT

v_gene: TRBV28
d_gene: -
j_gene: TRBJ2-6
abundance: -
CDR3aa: CASSSGFGGGTRDSGANVLTF
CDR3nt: TGTGCCAGCAGTTCCGGATTCGGGGGTGGCACCCGAGACTCTGGGGCCAACGTCCTGACTTTC

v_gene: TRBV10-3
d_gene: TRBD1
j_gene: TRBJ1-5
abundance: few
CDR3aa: CAISDSDRGYQPQHF
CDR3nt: TGTGCCATCAGTGACTCAGACAGGGGGTATCAGCCCCAGCATTTT

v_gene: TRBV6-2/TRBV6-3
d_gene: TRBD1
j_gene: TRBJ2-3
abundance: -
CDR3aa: CASSYVPGQARVLTQYF
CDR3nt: TGTGCCAGCAGTTACGTCCCCGGACAGGCTCGGGTTCTTACGCAGTATTTT

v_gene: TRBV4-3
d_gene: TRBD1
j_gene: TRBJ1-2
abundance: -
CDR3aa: CASSPGQGARGYTF
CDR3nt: TGCGCCAGCAGCCCTGGGCAGGGGGCCCGTGGCTACACCTTC

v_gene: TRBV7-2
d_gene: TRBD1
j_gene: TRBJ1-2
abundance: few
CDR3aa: CASSLEGTGPDYYGYTF
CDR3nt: TGTGCCAGCAGCTTAGAAGGGACAGGGCCAGATTACTATGGCTACACCTTC

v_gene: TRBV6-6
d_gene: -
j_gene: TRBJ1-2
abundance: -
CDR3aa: CALTAEGSNYGYTF
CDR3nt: TGTGCCCTCACAGCAGAAGGTTCTAACTATGGCTACACCTTC

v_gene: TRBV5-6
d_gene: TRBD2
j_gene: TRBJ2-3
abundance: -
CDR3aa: CASSLGGGTTDTQYF
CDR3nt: TGTGCCAGCAGCTTGGGCGGGGGGACCACAGATACGCAGTATTTT

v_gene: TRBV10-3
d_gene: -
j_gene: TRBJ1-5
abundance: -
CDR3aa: CAISESSDQPQHF
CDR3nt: TGTGCCATCAGTGAGTCGAGTGATCAGCCCCAGCATTTT

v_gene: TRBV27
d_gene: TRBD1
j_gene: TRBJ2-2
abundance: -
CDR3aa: CASSWTGGPPGELFF
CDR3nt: TGTGCCAGCAGTTGGACAGGGGGCCCCCCCGGGGAGCTGTTTTTT

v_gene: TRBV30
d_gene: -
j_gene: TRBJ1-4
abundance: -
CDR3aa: CAWSVRRNEKLFF
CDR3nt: TGTGCCTGGAGTGTTCGCAGGAATGAAAAACTGTTTTTT

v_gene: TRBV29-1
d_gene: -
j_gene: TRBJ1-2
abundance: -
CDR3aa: CSGLQGEVGYTF
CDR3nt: TGCAGCGGTTTACAGGGCGAGGTCGGCTACACCTTC

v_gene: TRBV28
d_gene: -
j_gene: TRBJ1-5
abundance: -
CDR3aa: CASRAGGQSNQPQHF
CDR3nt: TGTGCCAGCCGGGCCGGGGGTCAGAGCAATCAGCCCCAGCATTTT

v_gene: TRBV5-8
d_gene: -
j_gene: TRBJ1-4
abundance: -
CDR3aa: CASSLQDSGNEKLFF
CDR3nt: TGTGCCAGCAGCTTACAGGATTCGGGTAATGAAAAACTGTTTTTT

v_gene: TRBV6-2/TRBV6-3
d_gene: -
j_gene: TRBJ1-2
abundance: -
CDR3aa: CASSPAGVGGYTF
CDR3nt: TGTGCCAGCAGCCCAGCCGGGGTCGGAGGCTACACCTTC